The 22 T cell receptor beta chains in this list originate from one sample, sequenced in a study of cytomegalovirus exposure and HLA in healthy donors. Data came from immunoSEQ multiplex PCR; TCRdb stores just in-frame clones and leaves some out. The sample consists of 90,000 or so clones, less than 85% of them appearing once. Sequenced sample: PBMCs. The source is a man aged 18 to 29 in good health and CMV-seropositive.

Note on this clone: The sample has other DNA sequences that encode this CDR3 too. As DNA, the CDR3 is TGTGCCAGCAGTTACTCGGGACAGGGAGCCTACGAGCAGTACTTC. This gives the protein CASSYSGQGAYEQYF. The J gene is TRBJ2-7, the V gene TRBV6-5; the match to TRBD1 covers 9 bases. This CDR3 has 15 residues. V lost 0 bases, J lost 2 bases, and 2 bases stayed unmatched. Germline CDR1 and CDR2: MNHEY and SVGAGI.

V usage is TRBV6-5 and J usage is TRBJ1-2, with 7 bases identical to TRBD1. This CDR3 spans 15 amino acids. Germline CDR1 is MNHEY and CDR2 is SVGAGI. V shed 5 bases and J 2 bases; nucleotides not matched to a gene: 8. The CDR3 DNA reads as TGTGCCAGCAGTCCCCTGACAGGGTTAAACTATGGCTACACCTTC. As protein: CASSPLTGLNYGYTF.

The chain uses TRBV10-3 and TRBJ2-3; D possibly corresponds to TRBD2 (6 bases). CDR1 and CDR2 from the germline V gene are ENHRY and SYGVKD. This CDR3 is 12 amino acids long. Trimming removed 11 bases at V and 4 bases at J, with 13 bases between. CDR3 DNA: TGTGCCCTAAGGACGGGAGCAGATACGCAGTATTTT. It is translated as CALRTGADTQYF.

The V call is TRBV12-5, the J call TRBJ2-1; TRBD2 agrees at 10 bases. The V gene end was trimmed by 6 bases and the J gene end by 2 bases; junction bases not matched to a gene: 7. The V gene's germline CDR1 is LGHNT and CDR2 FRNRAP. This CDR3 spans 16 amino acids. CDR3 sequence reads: CASGKTSGATYNEQFF. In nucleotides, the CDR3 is TGTGCTAGTGGGAAAACTAGCGGGGCGACCTACAATGAGCAGTTCTTC.

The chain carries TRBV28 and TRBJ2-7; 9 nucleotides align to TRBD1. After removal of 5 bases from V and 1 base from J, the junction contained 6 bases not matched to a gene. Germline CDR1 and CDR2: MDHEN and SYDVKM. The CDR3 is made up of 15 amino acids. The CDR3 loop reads CASSEQGARSYEQYV. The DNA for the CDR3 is TGTGCCAGCAGTGAACAGGGGGCCCGTTCCTACGAGCAGTACGTC.

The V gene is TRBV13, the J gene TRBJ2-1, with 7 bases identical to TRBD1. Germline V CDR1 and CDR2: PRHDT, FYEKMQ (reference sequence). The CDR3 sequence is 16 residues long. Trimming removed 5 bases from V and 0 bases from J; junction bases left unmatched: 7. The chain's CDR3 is CASSPRDRPSYNEQFF. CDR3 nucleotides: TGTGCCAGCAGCCCCCGGGACAGACCCTCCTACAATGAGCAGTTCTTC.

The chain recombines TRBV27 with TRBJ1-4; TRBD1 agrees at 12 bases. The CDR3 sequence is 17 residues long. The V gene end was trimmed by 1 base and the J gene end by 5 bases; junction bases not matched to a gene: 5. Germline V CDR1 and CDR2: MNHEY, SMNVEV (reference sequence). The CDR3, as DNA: TGTGCCAGCAGTTTATTGGGGACAGGGGGCGGGAATGAAAAACTGTTTTTT. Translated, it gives CASSLLGTGGGNEKLFF.

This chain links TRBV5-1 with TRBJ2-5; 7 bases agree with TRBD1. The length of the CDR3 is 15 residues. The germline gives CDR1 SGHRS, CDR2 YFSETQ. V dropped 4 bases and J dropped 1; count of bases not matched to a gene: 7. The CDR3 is CASSPRTGSQETQYF. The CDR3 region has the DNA TGCGCCAGCAGCCCTCGGACAGGTTCCCAAGAGACCCAGTACTTC.

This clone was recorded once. CDR3 residues: CASLQVGTQYF. Here the CDR3 DNA reads TGTGCCAGCCTCCAGGTGGGGACCCAGTACTTC. This chain links TRBV7-2 with TRBJ2-5; unclear D gene. V was clipped by 8 bases and J by 7 bases, with 11 bases between them. CDR1 is SGHTA and CDR2 is FQGNSA in the germline V gene. The CDR3 length is 11 residues.

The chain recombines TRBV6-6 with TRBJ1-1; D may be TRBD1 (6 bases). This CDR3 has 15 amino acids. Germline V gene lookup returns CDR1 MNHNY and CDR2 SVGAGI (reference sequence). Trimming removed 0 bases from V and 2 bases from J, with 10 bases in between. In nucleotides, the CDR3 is TGTGCCAGCAGTTACTCGACAGGAGCTAACACTGAAGCTTTCTTT. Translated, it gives CASSYSTGANTEAFF.

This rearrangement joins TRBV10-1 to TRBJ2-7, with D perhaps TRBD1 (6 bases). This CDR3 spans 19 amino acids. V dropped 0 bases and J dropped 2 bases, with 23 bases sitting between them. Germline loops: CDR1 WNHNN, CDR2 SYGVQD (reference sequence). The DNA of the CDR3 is TGCGCCAGCAGTGAGTCGAAGATAGACCGGGGACAACTTCCCTACGAGCAGTACTTC. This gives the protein CASSESKIDRGQLPYEQYF.

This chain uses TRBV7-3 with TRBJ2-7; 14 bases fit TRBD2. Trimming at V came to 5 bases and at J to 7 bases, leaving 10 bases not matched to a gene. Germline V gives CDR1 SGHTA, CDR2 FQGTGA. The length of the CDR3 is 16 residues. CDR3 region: CASSAQGLAGVREQYV. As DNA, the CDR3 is TGTGCCAGCAGCGCCCAGGGACTAGCGGGAGTCAGAGAGCAGTACGTC.

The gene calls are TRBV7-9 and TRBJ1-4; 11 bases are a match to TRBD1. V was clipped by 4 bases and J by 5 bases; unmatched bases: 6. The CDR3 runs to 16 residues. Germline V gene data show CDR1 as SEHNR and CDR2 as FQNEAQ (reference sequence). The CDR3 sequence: CASSYLGQGANEKLFF. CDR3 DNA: TGTGCCAGCAGCTACCTCGGACAGGGGGCGAATGAAAAACTGTTTTTT.

CDR3 residues: CASSLIAGVGPTGTSEQFF. The CDR3 DNA is TGTGCCAGCAGCCTAATAGCGGGAGTCGGACCGACGGGTACAAGTGAGCAGTTCTTC. This chain links TRBV5-6 with TRBJ2-1; 9 positions agree with TRBD2. Germline-derived CDR1 and CDR2 are SGHDT and YYEEEE. Trimming at V came to 4 bases and at J to 9 bases, leaving 23 bases not matched to a gene. The CDR3 extends over 19 amino acids.

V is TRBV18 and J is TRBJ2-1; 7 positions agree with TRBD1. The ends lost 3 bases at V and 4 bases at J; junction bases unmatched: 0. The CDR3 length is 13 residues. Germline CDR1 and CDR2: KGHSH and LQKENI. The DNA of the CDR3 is TGTGCCAGCTCACCGGGACAGTACAATGAGCAGTTCTTC. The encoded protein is CASSPGQYNEQFF.

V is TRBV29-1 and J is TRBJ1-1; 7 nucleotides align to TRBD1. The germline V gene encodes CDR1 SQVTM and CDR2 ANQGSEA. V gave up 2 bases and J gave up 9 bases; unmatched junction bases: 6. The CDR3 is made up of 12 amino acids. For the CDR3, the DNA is TGCAGCGTTGAAAGGCAGGGGGAGCAAGCTTTCTTT. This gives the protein CSVERQGEQAFF.

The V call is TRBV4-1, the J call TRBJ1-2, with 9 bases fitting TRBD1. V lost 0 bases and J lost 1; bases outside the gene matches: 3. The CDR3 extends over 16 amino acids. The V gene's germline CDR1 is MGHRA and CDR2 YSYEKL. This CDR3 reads CASSQDGQGNNYGYTF. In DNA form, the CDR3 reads TGCGCCAGCAGCCAAGATGGACAGGGGAATAACTATGGCTACACCTTC.

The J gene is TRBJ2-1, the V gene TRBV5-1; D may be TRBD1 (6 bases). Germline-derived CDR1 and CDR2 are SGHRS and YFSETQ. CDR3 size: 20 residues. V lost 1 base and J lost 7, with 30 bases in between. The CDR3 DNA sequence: TGCGCCAGCAGCTTGTGTCAGTGGGACACCGTGACTATGTGTCCGAATGAGCAGTTCTTC. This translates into CASSLCQWDTVTMCPNEQFF.

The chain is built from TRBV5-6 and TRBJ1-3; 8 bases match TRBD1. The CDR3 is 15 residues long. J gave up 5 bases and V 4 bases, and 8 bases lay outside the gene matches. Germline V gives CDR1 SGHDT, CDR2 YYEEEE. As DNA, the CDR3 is TGTGCCAGCAGCCACGGACAGGGCAATAGAAACACCATATATTTT. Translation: CASSHGQGNRNTIYF.

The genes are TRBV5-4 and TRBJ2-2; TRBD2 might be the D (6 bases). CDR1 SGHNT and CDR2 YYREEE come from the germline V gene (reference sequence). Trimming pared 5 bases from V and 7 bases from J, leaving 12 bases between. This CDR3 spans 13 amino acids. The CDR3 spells CASRMGLHGELFF. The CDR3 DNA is TGTGCCAGCAGGATGGGACTGCACGGGGAGCTGTTTTTT.

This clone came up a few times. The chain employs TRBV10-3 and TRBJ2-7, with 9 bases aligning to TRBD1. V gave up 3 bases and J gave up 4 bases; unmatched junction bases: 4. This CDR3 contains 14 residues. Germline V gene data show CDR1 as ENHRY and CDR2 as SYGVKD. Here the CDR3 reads CAISERGQGYEQYF. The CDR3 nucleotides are TGTGCCATCAGTGAACGTGGACAGGGGTACGAGCAGTACTTC.

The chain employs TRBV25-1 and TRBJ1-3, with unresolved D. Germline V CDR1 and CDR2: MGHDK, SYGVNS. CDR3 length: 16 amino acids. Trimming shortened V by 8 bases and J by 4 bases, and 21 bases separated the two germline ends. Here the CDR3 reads CASQATPFSSGNTIYF. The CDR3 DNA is TGTGCCAGCCAAGCCACTCCGTTCTCGTCGGGAAACACCATATATTTT.